Following are 8 T cell receptor beta chains from one sample sequenced in a study of circulating and synovial CD4+ cells in juvenile arthritis. Profiling relied on immunoSEQ multiplex PCR, and the TCRdb table lists in-frame clones only, not all of them. This table holds about 14,000 clones, over 80% found once. The sequenced sample consisted of CD4+ T cells from synovial fluid. The receptors were sampled from a human patient with juvenile idiopathic arthritis. Some clones in this sample may be carry-over from other donors' samples.

The chain carries TRBV2 and TRBJ2-7; TRBD2 might be the D (5 bases). Trimming took 7 bases from V and 4 from J, leaving 17 bases between them. This CDR3 has 14 residues. CDR1 is SNHLY, CDR2 FYNNEI, per germline. CDR3 sequence (DNA): TGTGCCAGCACCCCGGAGGCAGGTGCTTACGAGCAGTACTTC. Protein product: CASTPEAGAYEQYF. The variable domain in full, with the rest retrieved from reference TRBV2 and TRBJ2-7, is EPEVTQTPSHQVTQMGQEVILRCVPISNHLYFYWYRQILGQKVEFLVSFYNNEISEKSEIFDDQFSVERPDGSNFTLKIRSTKLEDSAMYFCASTPEAGAYEQYFGPGTRLTVT.

V is TRBV7-2 and J is TRBJ2-7; D possibly corresponds to TRBD2 (6 bases). Germline lookup yields CDR1 SGHTA and CDR2 FQGNSA. The CDR3 extends over 13 amino acids. Deletions cut 6 bases from V and 2 bases from J, with 11 bases between. CDR3 amino acids: CASRGGGTYEQYF. In nucleotides, the CDR3 is TGTGCCAGCAGGGGGGGAGGTACCTACGAGCAGTACTTC.

This clone was seen a few times. The V call is TRBV14, the J call TRBJ1-1; weak D call: TRBD1 (5 bases). The CDR3 extends over 13 amino acids. V lost 3 bases and J lost 10, with 15 bases in between. Germline-derived CDR1 and CDR2 are SGHDN and FVKESK. CDR3 in DNA: TGTGCCAGCAGCCAGTCGCCGGGGGGTAGAGCTTTCTTT. This translates into CASSQSPGGRAFF.

This chain links TRBV29-1 with TRBJ1-4; D is ambiguous. This CDR3 has 15 amino acids. Per the germline V gene, CDR1 is SQVTM and CDR2 is ANQGSEA. V lost 4 bases and J 1 base, leaving 13 bases between the germline ends. CDR3 region: CSVGETGETNEKLFF. CDR3 coding DNA: TGCAGCGTTGGGGAGACTGGAGAAACTAATGAAAAACTGTTTTTT.

In this sample, this clone turned up a few times. The rearrangement joins TRBV19 to TRBJ2-3; 10 bases agree with TRBD1. Unmatched junction bases numbered 5, after V lost 3 bases and J lost 5 bases. This CDR3 has 15 residues. The germline V gene encodes CDR1 LNHDA and CDR2 SQIVND (reference sequence). In DNA form, the CDR3 reads TGTGCCAGTAGTATTGGGACAGGGGTTGTAGATACGCAGTATTTT. The encoded protein is CASSIGTGVVDTQYF. The whole variable domain, remainder taken from reference TRBV19 and TRBJ2-3, is DGGITQSPKYLFRKEGQNVTLSCEQNLNHDAMYWYRQDPGQGLRLIYYSQIVNDFQKGDIAEGYSVSREKKESFPLTVTSAQKNPTAFYLCASSIGTGVVDTQYFGPGTRLTVL.

As for this clone: The sample holds other DNA sequences that translate to the same CDR3. The V and J genes are TRBV18 and TRBJ2-7; the D gene is possibly TRBD1 (6 bases). The CDR3 consists of 14 residues. Trimming shortened V by 0 bases and J by 3 bases, and 9 bases separated the two germline ends. Germline V gene lookup returns CDR1 KGHSH and CDR2 LQKENI. The CDR3 DNA sequence: TGTGCCAGCTCACCACCAGCCAGGGGCTACGAGCAGTACTTC. It codes for CASSPPARGYEQYF.

A note on this clone: Different DNA sequences within this sample yield the same CDR3. The J gene is TRBJ1-6, the V gene TRBV4-2; 8 positions agree with TRBD1. The junction had 11 bases not matched to a gene; V was cut back by 0 bases and J by 4 bases. Per germline, CDR1 LGHNA and CDR2 YNFKEQ. The CDR3 contains 19 residues. The CDR3 is CASSQDISGGYRYNSPLHF. CDR3 in DNA: TGTGCCAGCAGCCAAGATATATCAGGGGGCTACAGGTATAATTCACCCCTCCACTTT.

This clone has just one count. The genes are TRBV6-1 and TRBJ1-1, with 9 positions matching TRBD1. Germline trimming cut 7 bases from V and 5 bases from J; bases unmatched to any gene: 8. The CDR3 runs 14 residues. Germline CDR1 MNHNS, CDR2 SASEGT. CDR3 sequence (DNA): TGTGCCAGCAAGCCGGGACAGGGTGGTACTGAAGCTTTCTTT. Translating gives CASKPGQGGTEAFF.